This TCR beta chain was captured by sequencing in a study of blood T cell repertoires in COVID-19. At the level of the study: Researchers got acute and convalescent COVID-19 samples from the United States, Italy and Spain. PBMCs, B-cell-depleted T cells, or T cells were the source of the cDNA or gDNA that made up the material.

Source study methods: Quantification of nucleated cells was approximated via reference gene primer amplification. Repertoires were generated with immunoSEQ multiplex PCR, while TCRdb's copy carries only in-frame clones and drops some. That table gives V, J and clone size, and the DNA gave D and trimming. The table has hundreds of thousands of clones, 85% seen once. Germline assignment: CDR1 LNHNV and CDR2 YYDKDF (reference sequence). The CDR3 has 14 amino acids. Trimming took 3 bases from V and 3 from J; bases not matched to a gene: 3. Adults between about 18 and 95 years of age took part from 20 to 25 US areas.

This TCR was recovered from a woman between 50 and 59 years old with acute COVID-19. The rearrangement joins TRBV15 to TRBJ1-1; TRBD1 aligns across 8 bases. The sequenced sample consisted of PBMCs or T cells enriched from blood (not recorded which). The CDR3 coding sequence is TGTGCCACCAGCAGGGACAGGGTGGACACTGAAGCTTTCTTT. As protein: CATSRDRVDTEAFF.